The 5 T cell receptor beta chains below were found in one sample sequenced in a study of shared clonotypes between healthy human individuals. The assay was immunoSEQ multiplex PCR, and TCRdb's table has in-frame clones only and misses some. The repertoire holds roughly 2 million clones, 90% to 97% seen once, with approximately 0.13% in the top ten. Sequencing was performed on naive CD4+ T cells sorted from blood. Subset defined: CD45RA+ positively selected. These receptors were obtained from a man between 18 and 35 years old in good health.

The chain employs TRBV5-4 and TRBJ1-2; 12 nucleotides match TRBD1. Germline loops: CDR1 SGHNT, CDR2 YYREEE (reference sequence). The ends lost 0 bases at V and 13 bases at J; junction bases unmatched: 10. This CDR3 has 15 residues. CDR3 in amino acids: CASSLGGTGGVYRTF. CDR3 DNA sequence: TGTGCCAGCAGCTTGGGCGGGACAGGGGGCGTCTATCGCACCTTC.

In nucleotides, the CDR3 is TGTGCCAGCAGTGGGACAGGAACTATTTGGGGCTACACCTTC. It encodes CASSGTGTIWGYTF. The chain employs TRBV6-1 and TRBJ1-2, with 7 bases identical to TRBD1. J gave up 8 bases and V 4 bases, and 10 bases lay outside the gene matches. The CDR3 runs to 14 residues. CDR1 is MNHNS, CDR2 SASEGT, per germline.

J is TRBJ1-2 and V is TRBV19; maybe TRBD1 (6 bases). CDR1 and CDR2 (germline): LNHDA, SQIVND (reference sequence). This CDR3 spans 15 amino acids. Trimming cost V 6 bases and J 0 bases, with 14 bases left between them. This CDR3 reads CASSTQGPANYGYTF. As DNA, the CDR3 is TGTGCCAGTAGCACCCAGGGGCCGGCTAACTATGGCTACACCTTC. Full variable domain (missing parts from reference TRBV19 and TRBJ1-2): DGGITQSPKYLFRKEGQNVTLSCEQNLNHDAMYWYRQDPGQGLRLIYYSQIVNDFQKGDIAEGYSVSREKKESFPLTVTSAQKNPTAFYLCASSTQGPANYGYTFGSGTRLTVV.

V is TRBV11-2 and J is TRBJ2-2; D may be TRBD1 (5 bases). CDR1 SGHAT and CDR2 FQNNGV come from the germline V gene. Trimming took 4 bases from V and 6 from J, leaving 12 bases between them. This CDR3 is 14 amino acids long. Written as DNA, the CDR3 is TGTGCCAGCAGCTCCGCTAGGGGTTCCGGGGAGCTGTTTTTT. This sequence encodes CASSSARGSGELFF.

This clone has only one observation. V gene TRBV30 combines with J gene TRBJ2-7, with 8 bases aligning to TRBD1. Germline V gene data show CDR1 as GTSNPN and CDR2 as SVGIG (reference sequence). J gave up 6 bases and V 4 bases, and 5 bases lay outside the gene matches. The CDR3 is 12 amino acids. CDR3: CAWTGTGVEQYF. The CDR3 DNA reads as TGTGCCTGGACCGGGACAGGTGTCGAGCAGTACTTC.